This TCR beta chain was observed in a study of shared clonotypes between healthy human individuals. Study information: Participating donors consisted of two women and a few men aged 18 to 49.

Sorted-subset replicate PCRs used around 200 ng of genomic DNA. This amount corresponded to approximately 30,000 T cell genomes. In the original workflow: Junction-only sequences without quality scores came from ImmunoSEQ, so filtering differed. The table came from immunoSEQ multiplex PCR; TCRdb's copy has only in-frame clones and leaves some out. V, J and clone size derive from that table, while D and trimming were established from the DNA sequence. Found here are 2,100,000 or so clones, under 97% of them singletons; the top ten hold roughly 0.13%. Concerning this clone itself: The antigen is not known.

The CDR3 totals 13 residues. The V gene lost 4 bases and the J gene lost 5 bases, with 10 bases spanning the gap. Germline CDR1 SGHTS, CDR2 YDEGEE. Notes on the study in general: The rarefaction results pointed to incomplete sorted-subset sequencing despite large depth.

The sequence was collected from a man younger than 30 in good health. Material for sequencing was naive CD4+ T cells sorted from blood. The subset: CD45RA+ positively selected. The chain uses TRBV5-8 and TRBJ1-5, with D unclear. The CDR3: CASSGIKYQPQHF. In DNA, the CDR3 is TGTGCCAGCAGCGGGATAAAATATCAGCCCCAGCATTTT.